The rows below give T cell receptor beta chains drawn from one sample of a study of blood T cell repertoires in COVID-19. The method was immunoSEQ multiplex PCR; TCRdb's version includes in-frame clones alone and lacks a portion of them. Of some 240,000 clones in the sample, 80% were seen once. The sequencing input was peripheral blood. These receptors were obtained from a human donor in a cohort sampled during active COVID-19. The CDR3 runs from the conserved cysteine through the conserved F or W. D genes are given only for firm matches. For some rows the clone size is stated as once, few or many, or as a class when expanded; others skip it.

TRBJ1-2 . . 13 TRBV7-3 TGTGCCAGCAGCCTGCAGGGATTGGGCGGCTACACCTTC CASSLQGLGGYTF
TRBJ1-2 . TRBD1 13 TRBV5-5 TGTGCCAGCACCCAAGGGGGCAATTATGGCTACACCTTC CASTQGGNYGYTF
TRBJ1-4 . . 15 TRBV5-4 TGTGCCAGCAGCATGGCAGGGGATATAATGAAGAAACTGTTTTTT CASSMAGDIMKKLFF
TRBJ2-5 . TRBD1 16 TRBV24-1 TGTGCCACCAGTGATTTGCGGACAGGGGGTGGGGAGACCCAGTACTTC CATSDLRTGGGETQYF
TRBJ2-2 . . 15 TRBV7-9 TGTGCCAGCAGCCCAGAGGGCGCCATTACCGGGGAGCTGTTTTTT CASSPEGAITGELFF
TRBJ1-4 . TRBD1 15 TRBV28 TGTGCCAGCATGGTAGGGGGCCCACTTAATGAAAAACTGTTTTTT CASMVGGPLNEKLFF
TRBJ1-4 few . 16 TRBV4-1 TGCGCCAGCAGCTTTTCCTGGGCAGGGGACAATGAAAAACTGTTTTTT CASSFSWAGDNEKLFF
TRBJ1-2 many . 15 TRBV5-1 TGCGCCAGCAGCTTCGCGGACAACGGTGATGGTGGCTACACCTTC CASSFADNGDGGYTF
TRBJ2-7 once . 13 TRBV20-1 TGCAGTGCTAGTCTACAGGGATCCCACGAGCAGTACTTC CSASLQGSHEQYF
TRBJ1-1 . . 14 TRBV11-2 TGTGCCAGCAGCTTAGGCAGGGTGGTCACTGAAGCTTTCTTT CASSLGRVVTEAFF
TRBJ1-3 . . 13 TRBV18 TGTGCCAGCTCACCACAGGGTAGCGACACCATATATTTT CASSPQGSDTIYF
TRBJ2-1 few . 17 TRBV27 TGTGCCAGCAGTTTCCTTAGACAGACCCTCTCCTACAATGAGCAGTTCTTC CASSFLRQTLSYNEQFF
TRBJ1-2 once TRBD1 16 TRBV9 TGTGCCAGCAGCGATGCCGGGACAGGGGTCCTAGGGGGCTACACCTTC CASSDAGTGVLGGYTF
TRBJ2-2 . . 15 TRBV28 TGTGCCATAACCACACAGGGAAGGTACACCGGGGAGCTGTTTTTT CAITTQGRYTGELFF
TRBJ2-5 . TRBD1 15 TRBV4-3 TGCGCCAGCAGCAGAAGTCCCGGGACAGAAGAGACCCAGTACTTC CASSRSPGTEETQYF
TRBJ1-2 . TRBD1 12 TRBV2 TGTGCCAGAAATGGACAGGGTGGTCGCTACACCTTC CARNGQGGRYTF
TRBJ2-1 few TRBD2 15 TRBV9 TGTGCCAGCAGCCTCCGACTAGCGGGGGGAGCTGAGCAGTTCTTC CASSLRLAGGAEQFF
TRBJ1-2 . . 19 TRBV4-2 TGTGCCAGCAGCCAAGATCGGGAGCCTAAGTGGGCGGTTTCCTATGGCTACACCTTC CASSQDREPKWAVSYGYTF
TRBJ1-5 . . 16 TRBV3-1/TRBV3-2 TGTGCCAGCAGCCAAGGCGGTGAGAGCCATGATCAGCCCCAGCATTTT CASSQGGESHDQPQHF
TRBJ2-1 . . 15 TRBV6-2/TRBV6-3 TGTGCCAGCAGACCTCCTAGCAAAGCCTACAATGAGCAGTTCTTC CASRPPSKAYNEQFF
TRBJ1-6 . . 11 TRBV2 TGTGCCAGCACCCCGCGGGTGACCCTCCACTTT CASTPRVTLHF
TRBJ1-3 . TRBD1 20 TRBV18 TGTGCCAGCTCTCCTACGCCGGGACAGCGTGGGCTAGGATCTGGAAACACCATATATTTT CASSPTPGQRGLGSGNTIYF
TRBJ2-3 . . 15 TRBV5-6 TGTGCCAGCAGCTTGCTACCAGGGAGGACAGATACGCAGTATTTT CASSLLPGRTDTQYF
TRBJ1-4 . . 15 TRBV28 TGTGCCAGCAGTTTTCCTAGGGGGTCCGGTGAAAAACTGTTTTTT CASSFPRGSGEKLFF